These T cell receptor beta chains were read from a single sample in a study of T cell responses to AZD1222 COVID-19 vaccine. Profiled with immunoSEQ multiplex PCR; TCRdb holds only in-frame clones, not every one. The sample holds some 96,000 clones, about nine tenths seen once. Sequencing used peripheral blood, obtained 28 days after the second AZD1222 dose. Receptors were obtained from an adult who received the AZD1222 COVID-19 vaccine. The CDR3 runs from the conserved cysteine through the conserved F or W. D genes are given only for firm matches. A clone size is listed for some rows: how often the clone was seen (once, few, many), or a class if it is expanded.

TRBJ2-1 . TRBV10-3 . CAISEPPGVGNEQFF TGTGCCATCAGTGAGCCTCCGGGGGTGGGCAATGAGCAGTTCTTC
TRBJ1-1 . TRBV29-1 TRBD1 CSVEARGTATEAFF TGCAGCGTTGAAGCCCGGGGGACAGCTACTGAAGCTTTCTTT
TRBJ2-7 . TRBV3-1/TRBV3-2 TRBD1 CASSATGGQDYYEQYF TGTGCCAGCAGCGCCACAGGGGGGCAGGATTACTACGAGCAGTACTTC
TRBJ2-3 few TRBV5-1 . CASSLGGGNTDTQYF TGCGCCAGCAGCTTGGGTGGCGGGAACACAGATACGCAGTATTTT
TRBJ2-7 . TRBV7-9 . CASREPLRTEQYF TGTGCCAGCAGGGAACCCCTCCGTACCGAGCAGTACTTC
TRBJ1-2 . TRBV18 TRBD1 CASSPPQGIEGYTF TGTGCCAGCTCACCTCCACAGGGGATTGAAGGCTACACCTTC
TRBJ1-1 . TRBV5-1 . CASSTGTTNTEAFF TGCGCCAGCAGCACCGGGACCACGAACACTGAAGCTTTCTTT
TRBJ1-1 . TRBV29-1 . CSVILAEAFF TGCAGCGTTATCCTCGCTGAAGCTTTCTTT
TRBJ2-1 . TRBV5-8 . CASSSDLPLQRDEQFF TGTGCCAGCAGCTCGGACCTCCCTCTCCAAAGGGATGAGCAGTTCTTC
TRBJ1-5 . TRBV27 . CASSSHSAGGNQPQHF TGTGCCAGCAGTTCACATTCAGCAGGGGGCAATCAGCCCCAGCATTTT
TRBJ2-7 . TRBV14 . CASSPWGTASSSYEQYF TGTGCCAGCAGCCCATGGGGGACGGCTTCTAGCTCCTACGAGCAGTACTTC
TRBJ1-4 . TRBV7-9 TRBD1 CASSIGQGNEKLFF TGTGCCAGCAGCATAGGACAGGGAAATGAAAAACTGTTTTTT
TRBJ1-1 . TRBV25-1 . CASSVGADRAFF TGTGCCAGCAGTGTGGGCGCCGACAGGGCTTTCTTT
TRBJ2-7 . TRBV27 TRBD1 CASSLNRDSYEQYF TGTGCCAGCAGCCTAAACCGGGACAGCTACGAGCAGTACTTC
TRBJ1-1 . TRBV5-1 . CASSLAGEWATEAFF TGCGCCAGCAGCTTGGCAGGGGAATGGGCCACTGAAGCTTTCTTT
TRBJ2-3 . TRBV20-1 . CSASAAGATDTQYF TGCAGTGCTAGTGCGGCAGGGGCAACAGATACGCAGTATTTT
TRBJ2-6 . TRBV19 . CASAASGANVLTF TGTGCCAGTGCTGCCTCTGGGGCCAACGTCCTGACTTTC
TRBJ2-1 . TRBV9 . CASSVGDSAEQFF TGTGCCAGCAGCGTAGGGGACTCGGCTGAGCAGTTCTTC
TRBJ1-1 few TRBV27 . CASRENTEAFF TGTGCCAGCAGGGAGAACACTGAAGCTTTCTTT
TRBJ2-1 . TRBV20-1 TRBD2 CSASLSESGSGDEQFF TGCAGTGCTAGTTTATCGGAGAGCGGGAGCGGGGATGAGCAGTTCTTC
TRBJ1-1 . TRBV30 TRBD1 CAWSAGQLNTEAFF TGTGCCTGGAGCGCGGGACAGCTGAACACTGAAGCTTTCTTT
TRBJ2-2 . TRBV10-1 . CASSLDPTGELFF TGCGCCAGCAGTCTGGATCCCACCGGGGAGCTGTTTTTT
TRBJ1-1 . TRBV5-1 . CASSPSMVRGTEAFF TGCGCCAGCAGCCCGAGCATGGTGAGGGGCACTGAAGCTTTCTTT
TRBJ2-7 . TRBV11-1 TRBD1 CASSLDGTGAHEQYF TGTGCCAGCAGCTTAGACGGGACAGGGGCCCACGAGCAGTACTTC
TRBJ2-5 . TRBV5-4 TRBD1 CASSQTGGQETQYF TGTGCCAGCAGCCAGACAGGGGGTCAAGAGACCCAGTACTTC
TRBJ2-1 once TRBV6-2/TRBV6-3 . CASSTFPENEQFF TGTGCCAGCAGCACCTTCCCCGAGAATGAGCAGTTCTTC
TRBJ2-7 . TRBV6-5 TRBD2 CASSYSMAGGPDEQYF TGTGCCAGCAGTTACTCTATGGCGGGAGGGCCCGACGAGCAGTACTTC
TRBJ2-2 . TRBV12-5 . CASALRGDTGELFF TGTGCTAGTGCCCTCAGGGGGGACACCGGGGAGCTGTTTTTT